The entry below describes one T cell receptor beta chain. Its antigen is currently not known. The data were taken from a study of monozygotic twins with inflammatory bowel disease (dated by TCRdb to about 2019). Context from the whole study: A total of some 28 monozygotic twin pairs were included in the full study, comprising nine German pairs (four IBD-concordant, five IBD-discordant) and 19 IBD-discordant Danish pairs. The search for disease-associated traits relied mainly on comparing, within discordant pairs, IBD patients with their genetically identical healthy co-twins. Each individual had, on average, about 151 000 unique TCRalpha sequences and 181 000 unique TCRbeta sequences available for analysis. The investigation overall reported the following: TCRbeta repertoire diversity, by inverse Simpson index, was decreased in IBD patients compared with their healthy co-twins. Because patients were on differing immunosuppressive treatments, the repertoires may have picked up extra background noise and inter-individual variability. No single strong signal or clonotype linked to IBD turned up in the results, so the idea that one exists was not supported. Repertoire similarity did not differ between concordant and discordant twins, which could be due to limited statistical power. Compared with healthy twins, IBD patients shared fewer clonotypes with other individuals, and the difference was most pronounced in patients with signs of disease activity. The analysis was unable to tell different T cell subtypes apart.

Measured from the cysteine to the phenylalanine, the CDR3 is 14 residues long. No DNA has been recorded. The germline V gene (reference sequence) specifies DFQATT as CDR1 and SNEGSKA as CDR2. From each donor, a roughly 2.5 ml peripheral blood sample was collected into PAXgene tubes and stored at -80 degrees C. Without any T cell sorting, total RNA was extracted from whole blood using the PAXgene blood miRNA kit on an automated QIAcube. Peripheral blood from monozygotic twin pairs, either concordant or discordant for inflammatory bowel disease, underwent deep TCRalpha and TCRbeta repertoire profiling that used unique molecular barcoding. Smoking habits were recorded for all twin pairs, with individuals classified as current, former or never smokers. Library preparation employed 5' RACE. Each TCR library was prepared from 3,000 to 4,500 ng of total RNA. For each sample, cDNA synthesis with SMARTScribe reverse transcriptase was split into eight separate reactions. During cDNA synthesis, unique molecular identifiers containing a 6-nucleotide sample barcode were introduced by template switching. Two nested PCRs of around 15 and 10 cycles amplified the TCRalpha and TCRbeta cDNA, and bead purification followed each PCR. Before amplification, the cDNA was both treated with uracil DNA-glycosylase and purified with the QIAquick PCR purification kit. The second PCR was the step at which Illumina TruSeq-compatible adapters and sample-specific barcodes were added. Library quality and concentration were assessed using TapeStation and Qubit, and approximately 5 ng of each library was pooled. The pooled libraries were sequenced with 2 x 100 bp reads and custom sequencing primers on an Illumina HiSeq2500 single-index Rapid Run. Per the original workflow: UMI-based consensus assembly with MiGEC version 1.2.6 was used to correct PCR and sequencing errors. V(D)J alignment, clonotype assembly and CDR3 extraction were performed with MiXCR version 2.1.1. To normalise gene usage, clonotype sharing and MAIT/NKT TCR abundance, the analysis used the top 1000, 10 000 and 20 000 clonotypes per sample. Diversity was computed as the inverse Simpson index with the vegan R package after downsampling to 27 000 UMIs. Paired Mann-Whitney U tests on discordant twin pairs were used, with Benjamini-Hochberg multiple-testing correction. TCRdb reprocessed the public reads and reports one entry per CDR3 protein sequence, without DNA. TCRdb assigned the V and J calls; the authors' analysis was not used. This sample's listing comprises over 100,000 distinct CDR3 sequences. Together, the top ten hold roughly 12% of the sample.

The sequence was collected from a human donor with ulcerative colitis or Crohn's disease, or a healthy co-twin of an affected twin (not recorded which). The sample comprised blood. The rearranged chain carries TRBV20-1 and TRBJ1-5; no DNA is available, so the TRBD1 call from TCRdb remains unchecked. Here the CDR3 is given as CSAQRTGGDQPQHF.